Listed below are T cell receptor beta chains from one sample, sequenced in a study of blood T cell repertoires in COVID-19. Profiled with immunoSEQ multiplex PCR; TCRdb holds only in-frame clones, not every one. Of roughly 300,000 clones listed, roughly 83% are singletons. The sequenced material came from peripheral blood. The origin of the receptors is a woman aged 50 to 65 with acute or convalescent COVID-19. Each CDR3 is given with its conserved first and last residue. The D gene is left open where the match is weak. Part of the rows lack a size; the others show once, few, many or a class for expanded clones.

>NA|14|TRBV9|NA|TRBJ2-1
TGTGCCAGCAGCGTAGGGCTAGGAGGTGGTGAGCAGTTCTTC
CASSVGLGGGEQFF
>NA|12|TRBV27|NA|TRBJ1-1
TGTGCCAGCACAGGGAAGGGCACTGAAGCTTTCTTT
CASTGKGTEAFF
>once|15|TRBV3-1/TRBV3-2|NA|TRBJ1-3
TGTGCCAGCAGCCAATGGCCAAGCTCTGGAAACACCATATATTTT
CASSQWPSSGNTIYF
>NA|19|TRBV27|TRBD1|TRBJ2-7
TGTGCCAGCAGTACCCGGGACAGGGGGCTCGGCGGGAGGGCGGTCGAGCAGTACTTC
CASSTRDRGLGGRAVEQYF
>NA|13|TRBV27|NA|TRBJ1-2
TGTGCCAGCAGTTTATCGAGGTTCTATGGCTACACCTTC
CASSLSRFYGYTF
>NA|13|TRBV30|NA|TRBJ1-5
TGTGCCTGGAGTGCGAGGTGGCATCAGCCCCAGCATTTT
CAWSARWHQPQHF
>NA|14|TRBV28|NA|TRBJ1-2
TGTGCCAGCAGTTCAGCAGGGGCCCCCAATGGCTACACCTTC
CASSSAGAPNGYTF
>NA|13|TRBV2|NA|TRBJ2-1
TGTGCCAGCAGTTATCAGGGGTACAATGAGCAGTTCTTC
CASSYQGYNEQFF
>NA|15|TRBV27|NA|TRBJ1-6
TGTGCCAGCAGTCAAACAGGGATCGAAATGGGACCCCTCCACTTT
CASSQTGIEMGPLHF
>NA|17|TRBV4-3|TRBD2|TRBJ2-7
TGCGCCAGCAGCCAAGACGGGACTAGCGGAAACTCCTACGAGCAGTACTTC
CASSQDGTSGNSYEQYF
>NA|14|TRBV4-1|NA|TRBJ2-7
TGCGCCAGCAGCCAAGATGGGCGTCTCGTCGAGCAGTACTTC
CASSQDGRLVEQYF
>NA|13|TRBV5-5|NA|TRBJ1-4
TGTGCCAGCAGCCCCTCCAGGGTGGGAAAACTGTTTTTT
CASSPSRVGKLFF
>few|13|TRBV6-5|NA|TRBJ1-1
TGTGCCAGCAGTTACTCGGGGGGCACTGAAGCTTTCTTT
CASSYSGGTEAFF
>NA|15|TRBV6-5|TRBD1|TRBJ1-3
TGTGCCAGCCGTCCGGGGGACAGCTCTGGAAACACCATATATTTT
CASRPGDSSGNTIYF
>NA|16|TRBV6-2/TRBV6-3|NA|TRBJ2-7
TGTGCCAGCAGTTACTCGTTTTGGGGGACTGAGTACGAGCAGTACTTC
CASSYSFWGTEYEQYF
>NA|13|TRBV3-1/TRBV3-2|NA|TRBJ1-4
TGTGCCAGCGGGGGCGAGGGTAATGAAAAACTGTTTTTT
CASGGEGNEKLFF
>NA|14|TRBV5-5|TRBD1|TRBJ1-4
TGTGCCAGCAGCCCGACAGGGTCTAATGAAAAACTGTTTTTT
CASSPTGSNEKLFF
>NA|15|TRBV9|NA|TRBJ2-4
TGTGCCAGCAGCGTTTCCTTGGGGGCAGAAAACATTCAGTACTTC
CASSVSLGAENIQYF
>NA|14|TRBV19|NA|TRBJ2-2
TGTGCCAGTAGTGGGAGGTGGAACACCGGGGAGCTGTTTTTT
CASSGRWNTGELFF
>NA|14|TRBV5-6|NA|TRBJ1-2
TGTGCCAGCAGCTTGACGGGTAGGAGACATGGCTACACCTTC
CASSLTGRRHGYTF
>NA|17|TRBV15|TRBD1|TRBJ1-1
TGTGCCACCAGCAGAACACTCCGGGACAGGGATAATACTGAAGCTTTCTTT
CATSRTLRDRDNTEAFF
>NA|16|TRBV27|TRBD2|TRBJ2-5
TGTGCCAGCAGTCCACTGACTAGCGGGAGCGCAGAGACCCAGTACTTC
CASSPLTSGSAETQYF
>once|13|TRBV12-3/TRBV12-4|NA|TRBJ1-6
TGTGCCAGCAGTCGCCGACCGGGTTCACCCCTCCACTTT
CASSRRPGSPLHF
>once|16|TRBV15|TRBD1|TRBJ1-2
TGTGCCACCAGCTCAACGACCCTGGACAGGGCCTATGGCTACACCTTC
CATSSTTLDRAYGYTF
>NA|14|TRBV5-1|NA|TRBJ1-1
TGCGCCAGCAGCCTCCAGACGGGGGATCCTGAAGCTTTCTTT
CASSLQTGDPEAFF
>many|15|TRBV6-2/TRBV6-3|TRBD2|TRBJ2-7
TGTGCCAGCAGTTACTCTGGGACTAGCGGACTCGAGCAGTACTTC
CASSYSGTSGLEQYF
>once|14|TRBV18|TRBD1|TRBJ1-2
TGTGCCAGCTCACCGACAGGGGGTGACTATGGCTACACCTTC
CASSPTGGDYGYTF
>NA|17|TRBV12-2|NA|TRBJ1-3
TGTGCAAGTCGCTTAGCTCTTCCGGGGGGCTCTGGAAACACCATATATTTT
CASRLALPGGSGNTIYF
>NA|15|TRBV19|TRBD2|TRBJ2-1
TGTGCCAGTAGTACGGGGACTAGCGCGAAAAATGAGCAGTTCTTC
CASSTGTSAKNEQFF
>NA|14|TRBV19|NA|TRBJ1-5
TGTGCCAGTAGTACCCGTTTAGGGGGTTGGCCCCAGCATTTT
CASSTRLGGWPQHF
>NA|14|TRBV9|NA|TRBJ2-2
TGTGCCAGTACGGACAGACGAAACACCGGGGAGCTGTTTTTT
CASTDRRNTGELFF
>NA|14|TRBV7-8|TRBD1|TRBJ1-1
TGTGCCAGCAGCTCCGGGACAGCGAACACTGAAGCTTTCTTT
CASSSGTANTEAFF
>NA|12|TRBV20-1|NA|TRBJ1-1
TGCAGTGCTAGTAGCGTGAACACTGAAGCTTTCTTT
CSASSVNTEAFF
>few|17|TRBV28|NA|TRBJ1-1
TGTGCCAGCAGTTTATGGTCAGGGTACGGCATGAACACTGAAGCTTTCTTT
CASSLWSGYGMNTEAFF
>NA|13|TRBV20-1|NA|TRBJ2-7
TGCAGTGCTAGTAAACGGGATAACTACGAGCAGTACTTC
CSASKRDNYEQYF
>NA|14|TRBV7-3|NA|TRBJ1-1
TGTGCCAGCAGCTTAATCGGACAAAACACTGAAGCTTTCTTT
CASSLIGQNTEAFF
>NA|16|TRBV29-1|NA|TRBJ2-1
TGCAGCGTTGGAGGGAGGCCGGGAGAGCCCTACAATGAGCAGTTCTTC
CSVGGRPGEPYNEQFF
>NA|16|TRBV19|TRBD1|TRBJ1-5
TGTGCCAGTAGTATAGTGTGGGACAGGGGAAGCCAGCCCCAGCATTTT
CASSIVWDRGSQPQHF
>NA|15|TRBV19|NA|TRBJ2-7
TGTGCCAGTAGGGGTCGGGGGACAGACTCCTACGAGCAGTACTTC
CASRGRGTDSYEQYF
>NA|14|TRBV10-3|NA|TRBJ2-7
TGTGCCATCAGCTCAAGCCAGGGGATTGACGAGCAGTACTTC
CAISSSQGIDEQYF
>NA|15|TRBV12-5|NA|TRBJ2-5
TGTGCTAGTGTCCGCACGGACAGCCCCTTTGAGACCCAGTACTTC
CASVRTDSPFETQYF
>NA|16|TRBV9|TRBD1|TRBJ2-3
TGTGCCAGCAGCGTAGGGTTAAGGGGGCGGGCAGATACGCAGTATTTT
CASSVGLRGRADTQYF
>NA|14|TRBV23-1|TRBD2|TRBJ2-1
TGCGCCAGCAGTCCACTAGCGGGCCACAATGAGCAGTTCTTC
CASSPLAGHNEQFF
>few|13|TRBV11-2|NA|TRBJ1-2
TGTGCCAGCAGCAGTACAGGGTCATATGGCTACACCTTC
CASSSTGSYGYTF
>NA|16|TRBV25-1|NA|TRBJ2-1
TGTGCCAGCAGTGAATCGTTGGGGAGGTCCTACAATGAGCAGTTCTTC
CASSESLGRSYNEQFF
>few|15|TRBV28|NA|TRBJ1-6
TGTGCCAGCAGTTTGGGAACAGGCTTTAATTCACCCCTCCACTTT
CASSLGTGFNSPLHF
>NA|14|TRBV2|TRBD2|TRBJ2-5
TGTGCCAGCAGGGGGGGACTAGCGGTGGAGACCCAGTACTTC
CASRGGLAVETQYF
>NA|16|TRBV5-4|TRBD1|TRBJ2-7
TGTGCCAGCAGCTTGTTCGGACAGGGGGCCTCCTACGAGCAGTACTTC
CASSLFGQGASYEQYF
>NA|15|TRBV11-2|TRBD2|TRBJ2-7
TGTGCCAGCAGCTTAGAGGTAGCGGGAGCCTACGAGCAGTACTTC
CASSLEVAGAYEQYF
>NA|15|TRBV5-4|NA|TRBJ2-3
TGTGCCAGCAGCTTGGTAGTGCCAGGGACAGATACGCAGTATTTT
CASSLVVPGTDTQYF
>NA|15|TRBV5-1|NA|TRBJ1-2
TGCGCCAGCAGCTTGGGTGGCTATAGCGACCATGGCTACACCTTC
CASSLGGYSDHGYTF
>NA|14|TRBV7-8|NA|TRBJ2-7
TGTGCCAGCAGTATAGCACTAACTTCATACGAGCAGTACTTC
CASSIALTSYEQYF